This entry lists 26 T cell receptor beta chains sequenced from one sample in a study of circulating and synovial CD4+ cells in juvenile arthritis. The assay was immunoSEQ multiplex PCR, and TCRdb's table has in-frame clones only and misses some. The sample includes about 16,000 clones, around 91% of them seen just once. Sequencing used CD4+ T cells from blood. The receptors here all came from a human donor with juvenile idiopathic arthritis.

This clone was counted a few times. CDR3: CASSAREPGNTIYF. In nucleotides, the CDR3 is TGTGCCAGTAGTGCCCGAGAACCTGGAAACACCATATATTTT. The chain carries TRBV19 and TRBJ1-3; D remains ambiguous. Trimming pared 5 bases from V and 2 bases from J, leaving 10 bases between. Per the germline V gene, CDR1 is LNHDA and CDR2 is SQIVND (reference sequence). The CDR3 sequence is 14 residues long.

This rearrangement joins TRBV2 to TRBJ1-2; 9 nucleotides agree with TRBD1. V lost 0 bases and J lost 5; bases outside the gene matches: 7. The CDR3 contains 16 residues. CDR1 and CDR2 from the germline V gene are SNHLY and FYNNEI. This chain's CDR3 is CASSEARGQGSYGYTF. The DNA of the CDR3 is TGTGCCAGCAGTGAAGCGCGAGGACAGGGGAGTTATGGCTACACCTTC.

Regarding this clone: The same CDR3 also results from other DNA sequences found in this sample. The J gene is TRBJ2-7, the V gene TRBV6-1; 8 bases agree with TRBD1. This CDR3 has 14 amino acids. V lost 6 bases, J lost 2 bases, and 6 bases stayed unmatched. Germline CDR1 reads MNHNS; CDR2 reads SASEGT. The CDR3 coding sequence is TGTGCCAGCAGCCGGGACAGGATGACCTACGAGCAGTACTTC. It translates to CASSRDRMTYEQYF.

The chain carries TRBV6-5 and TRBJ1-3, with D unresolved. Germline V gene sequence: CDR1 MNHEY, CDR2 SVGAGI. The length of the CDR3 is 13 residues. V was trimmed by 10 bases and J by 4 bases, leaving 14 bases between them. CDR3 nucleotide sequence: TGTGCCACCCGACCAGGAACAGGAAACACCATATATTTT. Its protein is CATRPGTGNTIYF.

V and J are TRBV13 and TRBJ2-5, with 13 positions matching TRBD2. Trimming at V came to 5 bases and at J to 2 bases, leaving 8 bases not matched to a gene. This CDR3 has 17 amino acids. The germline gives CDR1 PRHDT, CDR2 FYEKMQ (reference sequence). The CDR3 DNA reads TGTGCCAGCAGCCGCGGACTAGCGGGGGCGGAGCAAGAGACCCAGTACTTC. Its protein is CASSRGLAGAEQETQYF.

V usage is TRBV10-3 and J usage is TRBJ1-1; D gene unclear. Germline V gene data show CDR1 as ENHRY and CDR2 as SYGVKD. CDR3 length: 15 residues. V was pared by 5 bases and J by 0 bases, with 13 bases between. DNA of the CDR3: TGTGCCATCAGTAGCCAAGACAACATGAACACTGAAGCTTTCTTT. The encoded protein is CAISSQDNMNTEAFF.

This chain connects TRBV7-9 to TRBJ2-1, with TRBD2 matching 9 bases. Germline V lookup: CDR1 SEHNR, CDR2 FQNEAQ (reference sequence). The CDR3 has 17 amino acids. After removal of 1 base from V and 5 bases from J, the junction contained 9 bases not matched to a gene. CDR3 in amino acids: CASSLEGPAGGNNEQFF. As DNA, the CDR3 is TGTGCCAGCAGCTTAGAGGGGCCGGCGGGGGGGAACAATGAGCAGTTCTTC.

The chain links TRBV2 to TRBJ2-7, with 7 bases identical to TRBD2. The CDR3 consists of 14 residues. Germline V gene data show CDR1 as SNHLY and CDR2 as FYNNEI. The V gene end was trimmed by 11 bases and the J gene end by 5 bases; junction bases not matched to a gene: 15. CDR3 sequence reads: CAGTAAGEVNEQYF. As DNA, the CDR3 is TGTGCCGGGACCGCGGCGGGAGAGGTGAACGAGCAGTACTTC.

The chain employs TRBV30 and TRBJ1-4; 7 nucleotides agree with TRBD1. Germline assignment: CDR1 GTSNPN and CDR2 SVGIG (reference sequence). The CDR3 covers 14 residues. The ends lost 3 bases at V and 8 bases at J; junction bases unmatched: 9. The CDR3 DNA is TGTGCCTGGAGGAAGACAGGGTTGACGGAAAAACTGTTTTTT. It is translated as CAWRKTGLTEKLFF.

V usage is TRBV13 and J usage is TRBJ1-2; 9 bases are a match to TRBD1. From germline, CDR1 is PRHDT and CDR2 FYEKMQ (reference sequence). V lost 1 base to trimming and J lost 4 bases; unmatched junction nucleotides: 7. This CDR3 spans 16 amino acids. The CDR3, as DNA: TGTGCCAGCAGCTTAGCGACCGGGACAGGGCGCTATGGCTACACCTTC. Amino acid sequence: CASSLATGTGRYGYTF.

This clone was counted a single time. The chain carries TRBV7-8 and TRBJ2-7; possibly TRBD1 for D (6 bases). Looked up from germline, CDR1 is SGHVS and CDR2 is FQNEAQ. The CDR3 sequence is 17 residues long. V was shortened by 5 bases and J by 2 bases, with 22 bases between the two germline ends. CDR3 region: CASSLPKMGTSTYEQYF. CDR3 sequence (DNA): TGTGCCAGCAGCCTCCCCAAGATGGGGACAAGTACCTACGAGCAGTACTTC.

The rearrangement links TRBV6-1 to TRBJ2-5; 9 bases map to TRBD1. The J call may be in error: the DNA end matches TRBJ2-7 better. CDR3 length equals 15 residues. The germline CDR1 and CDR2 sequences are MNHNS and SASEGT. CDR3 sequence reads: CASSLSGTGKDEQYF. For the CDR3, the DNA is TGTGCCAGCAGTCTATCCGGGACAGGGAAGGACGAGCAGTACTTC.

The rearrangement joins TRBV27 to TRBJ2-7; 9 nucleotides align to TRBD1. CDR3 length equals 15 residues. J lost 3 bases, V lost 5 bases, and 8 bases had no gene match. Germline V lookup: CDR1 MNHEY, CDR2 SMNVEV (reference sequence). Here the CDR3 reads CASSLAGTGIYEQYF. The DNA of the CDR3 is TGTGCCAGCAGTCTTGCCGGGACAGGGATCTACGAGCAGTACTTC.

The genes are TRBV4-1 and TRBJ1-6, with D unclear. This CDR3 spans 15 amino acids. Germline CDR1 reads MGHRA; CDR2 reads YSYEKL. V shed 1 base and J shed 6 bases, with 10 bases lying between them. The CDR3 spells CASSQAPLANSPLHF. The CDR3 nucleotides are TGCGCCAGCAGCCAAGCACCGTTAGCTAATTCACCCCTCCACTTT.

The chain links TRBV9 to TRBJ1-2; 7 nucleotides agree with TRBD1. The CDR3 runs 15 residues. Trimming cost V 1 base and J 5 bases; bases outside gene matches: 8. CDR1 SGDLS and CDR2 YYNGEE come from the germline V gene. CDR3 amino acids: CASSVSAGTVYGYTF. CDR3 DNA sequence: TGTGCCAGCAGCGTATCTGCAGGGACAGTATATGGCTACACCTTC.

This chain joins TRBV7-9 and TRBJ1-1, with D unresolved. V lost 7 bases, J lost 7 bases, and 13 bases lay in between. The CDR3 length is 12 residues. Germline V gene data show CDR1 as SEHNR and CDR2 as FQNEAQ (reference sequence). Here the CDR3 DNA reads TGTGCCAGCACCCGGACTGACTTTGAAGCTTTCTTT. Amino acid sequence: CASTRTDFEAFF.

This CDR3 is CSVVAGSSNYGYTF. CDR3 DNA: TGCAGCGTTGTGGCCGGGAGCTCTAACTATGGCTACACCTTC. The V gene is TRBV29-1, the J gene TRBJ1-2; unclear D gene. The CDR3 sequence is 14 residues long. The germline V gene encodes CDR1 SQVTM and CDR2 ANQGSEA. V lost 4 bases and J 0 bases, leaving 12 bases between the germline ends. The entire variable domain, with the rest obtained from reference TRBV29-1 and TRBJ1-2, is as follows: SAVISQKPSRDICQRGTSLTIQCQVDSQVTMMFWYRQQPGQSLTLIATANQGSEATYESGFVIDKFPISRPNLTFSTLTVSNMSPEDSSIYLCSVVAGSSNYGYTFGSGTRLTVV.

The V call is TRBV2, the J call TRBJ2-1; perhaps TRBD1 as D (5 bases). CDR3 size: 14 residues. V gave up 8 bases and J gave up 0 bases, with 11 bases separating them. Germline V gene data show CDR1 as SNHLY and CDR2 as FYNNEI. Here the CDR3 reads CASRDRNSYNEQFF. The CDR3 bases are TGTGCCAGCCGCGACAGAAACTCCTACAATGAGCAGTTCTTC.

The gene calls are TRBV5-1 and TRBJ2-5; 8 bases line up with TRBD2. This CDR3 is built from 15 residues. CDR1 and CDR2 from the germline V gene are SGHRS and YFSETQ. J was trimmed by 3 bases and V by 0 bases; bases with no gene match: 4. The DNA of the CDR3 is TGCGCCAGCAGCTTGGCCGGGAGGGCCGAAGAGACCCAGTACTTC. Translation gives CASSLAGRAEETQYF.

CDR3 amino acids: CASSPLTTGPITDTQYF. DNA for the CDR3: TGTGCCAGCAGTCCACTGACGACAGGGCCCATCACAGATACGCAGTATTTT. The gene calls are TRBV27 and TRBJ2-3, with 7 bases aligning to TRBD1. The CDR3 is 17 amino acids. The germline CDR1 and CDR2 sequences are MNHEY and SMNVEV (reference sequence). The ends lost 5 bases at V and 2 bases at J; junction bases unmatched: 13.

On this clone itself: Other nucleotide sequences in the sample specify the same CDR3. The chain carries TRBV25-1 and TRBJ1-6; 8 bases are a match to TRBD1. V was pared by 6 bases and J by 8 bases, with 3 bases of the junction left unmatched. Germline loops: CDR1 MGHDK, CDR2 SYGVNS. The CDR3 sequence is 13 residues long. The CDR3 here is CASRDRDDSPLHF. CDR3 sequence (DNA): TGTGCCAGCAGGGACAGGGATGATTCACCCCTCCACTTT. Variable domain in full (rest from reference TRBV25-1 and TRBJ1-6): EADIYQTPRYLVIGTGKKITLECSQTMGHDKMYWYQQDPGMELHLIHYSYGVNSTEKGDLSSESTVSRIRTEHFPLTLESARPSHTSQYLCASRDRDDSPLHFGNGTRLTVT.

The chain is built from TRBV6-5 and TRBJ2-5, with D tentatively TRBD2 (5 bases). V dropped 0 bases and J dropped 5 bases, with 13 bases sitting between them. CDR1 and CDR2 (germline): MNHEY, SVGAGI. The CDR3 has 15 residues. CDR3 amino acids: CASSYSPGNRETQYF. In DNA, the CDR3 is TGTGCCAGCAGTTACTCGCCGGGGAATAGGGAGACCCAGTACTTC.

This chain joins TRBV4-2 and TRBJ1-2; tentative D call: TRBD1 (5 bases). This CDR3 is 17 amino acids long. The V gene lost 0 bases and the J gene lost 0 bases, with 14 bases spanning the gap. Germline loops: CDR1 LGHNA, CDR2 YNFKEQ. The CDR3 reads CASSQDFRAGTNYGYTF. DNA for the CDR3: TGTGCCAGCAGCCAAGATTTCCGGGCAGGGACTAACTATGGCTACACCTTC.

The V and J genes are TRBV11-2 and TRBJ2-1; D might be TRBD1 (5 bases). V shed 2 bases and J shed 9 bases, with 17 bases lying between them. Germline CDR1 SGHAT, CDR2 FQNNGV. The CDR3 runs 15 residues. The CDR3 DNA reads TGTGCCAGCAGCTTAAGGGGTCAGGGCCTGGGTGAGCAGTTCTTC. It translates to CASSLRGQGLGEQFF.

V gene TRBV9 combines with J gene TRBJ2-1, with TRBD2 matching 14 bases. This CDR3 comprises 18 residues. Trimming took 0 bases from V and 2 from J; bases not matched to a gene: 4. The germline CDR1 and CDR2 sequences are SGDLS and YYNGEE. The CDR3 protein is CASSVGLAGGPTYNEQFF. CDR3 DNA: TGTGCCAGCAGCGTAGGACTAGCGGGAGGGCCCACCTACAATGAGCAGTTCTTC.

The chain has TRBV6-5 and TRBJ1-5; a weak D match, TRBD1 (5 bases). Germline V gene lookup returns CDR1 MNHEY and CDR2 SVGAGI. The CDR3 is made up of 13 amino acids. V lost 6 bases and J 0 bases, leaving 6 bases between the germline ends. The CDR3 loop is CASRDSSNQPQHF. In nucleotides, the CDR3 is TGTGCCAGCAGAGACAGTAGCAATCAGCCCCAGCATTTT.